This T cell receptor (beta chain) originates from a study of blood T cells in healthy people across ages. Combining a sample-barcoded 5' primer with a J-beta primer mix, a second PCR ran for about 6 to 12 cycles. TCRdb recomputed calls from the 5' RACE reads with MiXCR, one row per CDR3 protein. The sample lists roughly 900,000 distinct CDR3 sequences; 25% to 30% were seen once. After removal of 8 bases from V and 2 bases from J, the junction contained 8 bases not matched to a gene. The germline gives CDR1 GTSNPN, CDR2 SVGIG (reference sequence). CDR3 length equals 13 residues. The origin of this receptor is a woman of 80 years or more in good health. Sample: blood. The J gene is TRBJ2-7, the V gene TRBV30, with 8 bases aligning to TRBD1. CDR3 sequence reads: CAATGQVPYEQYF. CDR3 DNA sequence: TGTGCCGCCACGGGACAGGTGCCCTACGAGCAGTACTTC.